This TCR beta chain was recovered during a study of radiotherapy plus CTLA-4 blockade in lung cancer. In germline, CDR1 is SEHNR, CDR2 FQNEAQ (reference sequence). This CDR3 is built from 14 residues. Trimming took 5 bases from V and 1 from J, leaving 11 bases between them. Sequencing used immunoSEQ multiplex PCR; TCRdb keeps in-frame clones, though not all of them. The table records roughly 75,000 clones, around 76% of them present only once. In this sample, this clone turned up a few times. Its cognate antigen is unknown. General observations from the study: How blood T cell clones changed early, along with interferon-beta, reportedly forecast response best.

This chain links TRBV7-9 with TRBJ2-5; a possible D gene is TRBD2 (5 bases). This TCR came from a human donor with non-small cell lung cancer whose response to radiotherapy plus ipilimumab could not be evaluated. Some clones in this sample may be carry-over from other donors' samples. Sequencing used peripheral blood, obtained from a patient treated with radiotherapy plus ipilimumab. In DNA form, the CDR3 reads TGTGCCAGCAGCCCATCGGGATTCCAAGAGACCCAGTACTTC. Translating it yields CASSPSGFQETQYF.